Each of the 20 T cell receptor beta chains below was sequenced from the same sample in a study of molecular identifiers for immune sequencing clone quantification. TCRdb re-analysed the PCR reads in MiXCR, keeping a single row per CDR3 protein. There are over 550,000 distinct CDR3 sequences in the sample; roughly 25% occur only once, and 0.7% to 0.95% lies in the top ten. The sequenced sample consisted of naive CD8+ T cells from blood, with Jurkat cell RNA spiked in. The subset denotes: FACS-sorted CD8+CD4-CCR7+CD45RA+ naive T cells. These receptors came from a human donor in good health. Some libraries in this study had Jurkat cell RNA spiked in.

In the case of this clonotype: A much larger clone lies a single base off, so this may be a read error. V is TRBV4-3 and J is TRBJ2-2, with D perhaps TRBD1 (5 bases). CDR3 size: 13 residues. Germline V CDR1 and CDR2: LGHNA, YSLEER. The CDR3 DNA is TGCGCCAGCGGCCAAGGGGCAGGGCAGGAGCTGTTTTTT. This encodes CASGQGAGQELFF.

This clonotype was counted at least ten times. This chain joins TRBV28 and TRBJ2-7; possibly TRBD2 for D (5 bases). Germline loops: CDR1 MDHEN, CDR2 SYDVKM. The CDR3 spans 17 residues. V shed 2 bases and J shed 5 bases, with 22 bases lying between them. The CDR3 region is CASSLPPGEGLVHEQYF. CDR3 sequence (DNA): TGTGCCAGCAGTTTACCCCCAGGTGAGGGATTGGTCCACGAGCAGTACTTC.

The genes are TRBV15 and TRBJ2-5, with D possibly being TRBD1 or TRBD2 (7 bases each). V lost 0 bases, J lost 2 bases, and 16 bases lay in between. CDR1 and CDR2 from the germline V gene are LNHNV and YYDKDF (reference sequence). The CDR3 runs 17 residues. CDR3 nucleotides: TGTGCCACCAGCAGAGACCTGGCAGGGGGGGGTCAAGAGACCCAGTACTTC. Its protein product is CATSRDLAGGGQETQYF. The variable domain in full, completed from reference TRBV15 and TRBJ2-5, reads DAMVIQNPRYQVTQFGKPVTLSCSQTLNHNVMYWYQQKSSQAPKLLFHYYDKDFNNEADTPDNFQSRRPNTSFCFLDIRSPGLGDTAMYLCATSRDLAGGGQETQYFGPGTRLLVL.

The CDR3 coding sequence is TGTGCCAGTTCGCGGGGGATGAGCCCCTACAATGAGCAGTTCTTC. Translating it yields CASSRGMSPYNEQFF. The genes are TRBV19 and TRBJ2-1; the match to TRBD2 covers 7 bases. With V trimmed by 8 bases and J by 2 bases, 9 bases remained unmatched. This CDR3 region has 15 residues. CDR1 LNHDA and CDR2 SQIVND come from the germline V gene (reference sequence).

The chain employs TRBV27 and TRBJ2-7; 11 bases align to TRBD1. V gave up 4 bases and J gave up 6 bases; unmatched junction bases: 2. Germline V lookup: CDR1 MNHEY, CDR2 SMNVEV (reference sequence). The CDR3 contains 13 residues. In DNA, the CDR3 is TGTGCCAGCAGTTGGACAGGGGGCCCCGAGCAGTACTTC. It encodes CASSWTGGPEQYF.

This clonotype was recorded at least ten times. CDR3 nucleotide sequence: TGTGCCAGCAGCCAAGTCTCCGGGGAGCTGTTTTTT. Protein: CASSQVSGELFF. The chain has TRBV14 and TRBJ2-2; D remains unclear. The CDR3 is 12 residues long. V gave up 1 base and J gave up 6 bases, with 3 bases separating them. CDR1 is SGHDN, CDR2 FVKESK, per germline.

This clonotype was counted ten times or more. This chain links TRBV7-9 with TRBJ2-2; D gene unclear. Per the germline V gene, CDR1 is SEHNR and CDR2 is FQNEAQ (reference sequence). The V end lost 5 bases, the J end lost 4 bases, and 14 bases lay between the germline ends. CDR3 length: 15 residues. CDR3 sequence: CASSPTAGSTGELFF. In DNA, the CDR3 is TGTGCCAGCAGCCCCACGGCAGGCTCCACCGGGGAGCTGTTTTTT. Complete variable domain (other parts from reference TRBV7-9 and TRBJ2-2): DTGVSQNPRHKITKRGQNVTFRCDPISEHNRLYWYRQTLGQGPEFLTYFQNEAQLEKSRLLSDRFSAERPKGSFSTLEIQRTEQGDSAMYLCASSPTAGSTGELFFGEGSRLTVL.

This clonotype occurred many times. This chain links TRBV7-8 with TRBJ2-7; maybe TRBD1 (7 bases). The CDR3 has 14 residues. Germline CDR1 SGHVS, CDR2 FQNEAQ. CDR3 DNA sequence: TGTGCGTCAGGGGGAGGCGAGGGCTCCTACGAGCAGTACTTC. Protein product: CASGGGEGSYEQYF.

This clonotype was found a few times. This sequence joins TRBV20-1 and TRBJ2-1, with D possibly called TRBD1 or TRBD2 (5 bases each). V lost 2 bases and J lost 3, with 14 bases in between. Per the germline V gene, CDR1 is DFQATT and CDR2 is SNEGSKA (reference sequence). The CDR3 loop spans 15 amino acids. CDR3 amino acids: CSARSRDGIYNEQFF. CDR3 coding DNA: TGCAGTGCTAGATCCCGGGACGGAATCTACAATGAGCAGTTCTTC.

This clonotype was observed a handful of times. The chain joins TRBV20-1 to TRBJ2-7; no clear D gene. Germline V lookup: CDR1 DFQATT, CDR2 SNEGSKA (reference sequence). The CDR3 extends over 13 amino acids. The V end was cut by 1 base, the J end by 2 bases, with 9 bases between. CDR3 amino acids: CSARGLTPYEQYF. CDR3 in DNA: TGCAGTGCTAGAGGACTTACCCCCTACGAGCAGTACTTC.

The sample holds a few counts of this clonotype. CDR3 in DNA: TGCAGTGCTATACAGGGGACCTCCTCCTACAATGAGCAGTTCTTC. It specifies CSAIQGTSSYNEQFF. The chain couples TRBV20-1 to TRBJ2-1; 7 positions agree with TRBD1. The length of the CDR3 is 15 residues. CDR1 and CDR2 from the germline V gene are DFQATT and SNEGSKA (reference sequence). The V segment lost 4 bases and the J segment 0 bases; nucleotides outside the gene matches: 6.

This clonotype was seen more than once but under ten times. The chain uses TRBV4-3 and TRBJ2-7; D is possibly TRBD2 (7 bases). The V end was cut by 0 bases, the J end by 2 bases, with 14 bases between. This CDR3 has 16 residues. Per germline, CDR1 LGHNA and CDR2 YSLEER. As DNA, the CDR3 is TGCGCCAGCAGCCAAGACCGGGGGGCGCTTGCCTACGAGCAGTACTTC. This translates into CASSQDRGALAYEQYF.

There are a few counts of this clonotype. V usage is TRBV10-3 and J usage is TRBJ1-2; 7 bases agree with TRBD1. Looked up from germline, CDR1 is ENHRY and CDR2 is SYGVKD. V shed 5 bases and J 4 bases; nucleotides not matched to a gene: 4. The CDR3 length is 13 residues. The CDR3, as DNA: TGTGCCATCAGTCCAGGGGGTATCTATGGCTACACCTTC. Its protein product is CAISPGGIYGYTF.

This clonotype has a count of ten or more. The chain has TRBV11-2 and TRBJ2-3; D uncertain. Per the germline V gene, CDR1 is SGHAT and CDR2 is FQNNGV. The V end lost 2 bases, the J end lost 6 bases, and 3 bases lay between the germline ends. The CDR3 totals 11 residues. CDR3 bases: TGTGCCAGCAGCTTAATTGATACGCAGTATTTT. Encoded protein: CASSLIDTQYF.

This clonotype showed up many times. This chain joins TRBV7-9 and TRBJ2-3, with D possibly being TRBD1 or TRBD2 (6 bases each). The length of the CDR3 is 16 residues. Trimming cost V 6 bases and J 3 bases, with 19 bases left between them. CDR1 SEHNR and CDR2 FQNEAQ come from the germline V gene (reference sequence). DNA for the CDR3: TGTGCCAGCAGTCCCTGGGGGGCCCAGCCGACAGATACGCAGTATTTT. As protein: CASSPWGAQPTDTQYF.

In this sample, this clonotype turned up many times. The rearrangement links TRBV4-1 to TRBJ2-3, with 10 bases fitting TRBD2. CDR3 size: 16 residues. V shed 0 bases and J 4 bases; nucleotides not matched to a gene: 4. Per germline, CDR1 MGHRA and CDR2 YSYEKL. CDR3 residues: CASSQEPSGGADTQYF. CDR3 sequence (DNA): TGCGCCAGCAGCCAAGAGCCTAGCGGGGGCGCAGATACGCAGTATTTT.

This clonotype was seen more than once but under ten times. The V call is TRBV2, the J call TRBJ2-7, with 8 bases fitting TRBD1. CDR1 is SNHLY, CDR2 FYNNEI, per germline. V shed 0 bases, J shed 2 bases, and the junction held 6 bases outside the gene matches. This CDR3 has 16 residues. CDR3 region: CASSEAWTGNAYEQYF. The CDR3 DNA is TGTGCCAGCAGTGAAGCGTGGACAGGGAACGCCTACGAGCAGTACTTC.

In regard to this clonotype: A much more abundant neighbour one base away suggests this may be a read error. As the CDR3 is not closed by the conserved phenylalanine or tryptophan, this likely results from a read error. The J gene is TRBJ2-5, the V gene TRBV5-5; D is perhaps TRBD1 (6 bases). The DNA end favors TRBJ2-1, so the J call may be wrong. Germline CDR1 and CDR2: SGHKS and YYEKEE (reference sequence). The CDR3 is 17 residues long. The chain's CDR3 is CASSWDPGPGVEDEQFL. The CDR3 DNA sequence: TGTGCCAGCAGCTGGGACCCGGGACCAGGGGTTGAGGATGAGCAGTTCCTC.

This clonotype was seen repeatedly, ten times or more. The rearrangement uses TRBV28 and TRBJ2-5; 10 nucleotides line up with TRBD1. The V gene end was trimmed by 4 bases and the J gene end by 5 bases; junction bases not matched to a gene: 10. Germline loops: CDR1 MDHEN, CDR2 SYDVKM. The CDR3 length is 16 residues. This chain's CDR3 is CASSSSPGTGAETQYF. In DNA, the CDR3 is TGTGCCAGCAGTTCCTCCCCCGGGACAGGGGCGGAGACCCAGTACTTC. The full variable domain, its missing parts supplied by reference TRBV28 and TRBJ2-5, is DVKVTQSSRYLVKRTGEKVFLECVQDMDHENMFWYRQDPGLGLRLIYFSYDVKMKEKGDIPEGYSVSREKKERFSLILESASTNQTSMYLCASSSSPGTGAETQYFGPGTRLLVL.

The J gene is TRBJ2-1, the V gene TRBV27; perhaps TRBD2 as D (5 bases). The CDR3 is 12 residues long. V was pared by 8 bases and J by 4 bases, with 9 bases between. Germline V gene lookup returns CDR1 MNHEY and CDR2 SMNVEV (reference sequence). The CDR3 nucleotides are TGTGCCAGCGGGAGCGGTTACAATGAGCAGTTCTTC. Protein product: CASGSGYNEQFF.